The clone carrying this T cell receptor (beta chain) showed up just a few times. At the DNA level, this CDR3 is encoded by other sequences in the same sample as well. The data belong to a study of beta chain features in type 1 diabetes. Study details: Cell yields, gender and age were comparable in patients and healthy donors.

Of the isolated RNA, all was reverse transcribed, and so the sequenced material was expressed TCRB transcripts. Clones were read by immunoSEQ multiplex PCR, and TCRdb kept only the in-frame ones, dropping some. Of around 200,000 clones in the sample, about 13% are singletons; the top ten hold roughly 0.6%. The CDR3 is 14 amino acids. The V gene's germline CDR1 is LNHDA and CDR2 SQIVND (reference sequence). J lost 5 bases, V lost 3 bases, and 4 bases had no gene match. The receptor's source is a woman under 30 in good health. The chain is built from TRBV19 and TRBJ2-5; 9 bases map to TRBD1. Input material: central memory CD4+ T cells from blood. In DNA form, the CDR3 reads TGTGCCAGTAGTATGGGACAGGGATGGGAGACCCAGTACTTC. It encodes CASSMGQGWETQYF.